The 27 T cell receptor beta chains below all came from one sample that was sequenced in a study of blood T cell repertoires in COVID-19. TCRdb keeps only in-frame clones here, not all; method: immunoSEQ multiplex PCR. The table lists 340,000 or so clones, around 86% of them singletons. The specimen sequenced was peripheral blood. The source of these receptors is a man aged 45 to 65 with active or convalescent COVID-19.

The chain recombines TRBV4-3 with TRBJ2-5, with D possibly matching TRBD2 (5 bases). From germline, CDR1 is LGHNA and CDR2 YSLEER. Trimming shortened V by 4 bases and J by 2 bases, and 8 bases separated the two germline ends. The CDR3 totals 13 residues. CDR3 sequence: CASSPGLQETQYF. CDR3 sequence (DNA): TGCGCCAGCAGCCCAGGACTTCAAGAGACCCAGTACTTC.

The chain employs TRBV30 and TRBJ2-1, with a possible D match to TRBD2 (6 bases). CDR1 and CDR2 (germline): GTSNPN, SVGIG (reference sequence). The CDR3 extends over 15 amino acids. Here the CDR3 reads CAGTGGTSSYNEQFF. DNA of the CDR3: TGTGCTGGAACGGGCGGGACGAGCTCCTACAATGAGCAGTTCTTC.

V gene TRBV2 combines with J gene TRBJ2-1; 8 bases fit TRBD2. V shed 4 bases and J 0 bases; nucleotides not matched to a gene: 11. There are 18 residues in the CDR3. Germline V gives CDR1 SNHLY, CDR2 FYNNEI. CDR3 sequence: CASSAQRGTIRSYNEQFF. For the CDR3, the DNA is TGTGCCAGCAGTGCCCAGCGGGGGACGATACGCTCCTACAATGAGCAGTTCTTC.

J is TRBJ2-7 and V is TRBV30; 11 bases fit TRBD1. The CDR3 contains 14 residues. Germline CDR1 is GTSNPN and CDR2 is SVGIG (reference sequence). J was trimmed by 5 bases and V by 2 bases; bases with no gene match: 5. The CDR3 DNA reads TGTGCCTGGAGTTGGACAGGGGGCTCAAACGAGCAGTACTTC. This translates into CAWSWTGGSNEQYF.

The CDR3 is CASSYSADSPLHF. The CDR3 DNA follows: TGTGCCAGCAGTTACTCAGCGGATTCACCCCTCCACTTT. The V and J genes are TRBV6-5 and TRBJ1-6; D remains ambiguous. Per the germline V gene, CDR1 is MNHEY and CDR2 is SVGAGI. The CDR3 covers 13 residues. Trimming left V 0 bases short and J 8 bases short, with 5 bases between.

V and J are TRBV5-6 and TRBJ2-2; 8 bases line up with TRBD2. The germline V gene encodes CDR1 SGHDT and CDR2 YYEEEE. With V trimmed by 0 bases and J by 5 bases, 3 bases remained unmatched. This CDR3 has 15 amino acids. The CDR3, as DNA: TGTGCCAGCAGCTTGGTCGGGAGGGAAACCGGGGAGCTGTTTTTT. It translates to CASSLVGRETGELFF.

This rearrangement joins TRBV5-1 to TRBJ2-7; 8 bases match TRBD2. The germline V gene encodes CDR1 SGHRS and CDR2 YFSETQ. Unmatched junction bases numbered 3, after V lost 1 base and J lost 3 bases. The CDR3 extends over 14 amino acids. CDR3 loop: CASSLSGSSYEQYF. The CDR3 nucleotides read TGCGCCAGCAGCTTGAGCGGGAGTAGCTACGAGCAGTACTTC.

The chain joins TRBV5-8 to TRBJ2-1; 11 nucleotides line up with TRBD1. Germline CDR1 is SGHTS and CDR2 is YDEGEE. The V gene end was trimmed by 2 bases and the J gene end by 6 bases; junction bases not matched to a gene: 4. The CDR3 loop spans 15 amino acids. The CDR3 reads CASSFGTGGGNEQFF. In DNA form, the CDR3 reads TGTGCCAGCAGCTTCGGGACAGGGGGGGGCAATGAGCAGTTCTTC.

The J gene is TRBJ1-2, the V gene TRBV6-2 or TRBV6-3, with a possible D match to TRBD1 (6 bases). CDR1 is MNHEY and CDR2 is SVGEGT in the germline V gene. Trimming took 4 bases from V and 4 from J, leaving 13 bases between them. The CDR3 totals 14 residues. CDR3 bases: TGTGCCAGCAGTTCCACAGGGTCGTTCTATGGCTACACCTTC. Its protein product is CASSSTGSFYGYTF.

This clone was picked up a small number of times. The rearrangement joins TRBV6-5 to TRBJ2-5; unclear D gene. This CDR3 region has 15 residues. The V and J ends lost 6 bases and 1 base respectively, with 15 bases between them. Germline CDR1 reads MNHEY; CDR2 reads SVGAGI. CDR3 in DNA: TGTGCCAGCAGCTTTCTACAGTCCCTCCAAGAGACCCAGTACTTC. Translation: CASSFLQSLQETQYF.

The CDR3 DNA is TGCGCCAGCAGTAGCGGGAACTACAATGAGCAGTTCTTC. It translates to CASSSGNYNEQFF. The chain combines TRBV10-2 with TRBJ2-1, with TRBD2 matching 7 bases. CDR1 is WSHSY and CDR2 is SAAADI in the germline V gene. The V segment lost 5 bases and the J segment 3 bases; nucleotides outside the gene matches: 1. This CDR3 is 13 amino acids long.

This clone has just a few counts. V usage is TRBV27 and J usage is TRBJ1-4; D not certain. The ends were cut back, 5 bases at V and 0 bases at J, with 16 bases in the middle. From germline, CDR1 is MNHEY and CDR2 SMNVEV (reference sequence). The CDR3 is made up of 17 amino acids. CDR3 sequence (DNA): TGTGCCAGCAGTCCTCATACGGAGGGATCAACTAATGAAAAACTGTTTTTT. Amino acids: CASSPHTEGSTNEKLFF.

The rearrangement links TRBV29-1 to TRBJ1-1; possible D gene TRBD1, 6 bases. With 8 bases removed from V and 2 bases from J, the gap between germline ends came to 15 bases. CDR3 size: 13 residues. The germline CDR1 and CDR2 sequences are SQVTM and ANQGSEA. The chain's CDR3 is CSSGTLFNTEAFF. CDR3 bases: TGCAGCTCCGGGACACTCTTTAACACTGAAGCTTTCTTT.

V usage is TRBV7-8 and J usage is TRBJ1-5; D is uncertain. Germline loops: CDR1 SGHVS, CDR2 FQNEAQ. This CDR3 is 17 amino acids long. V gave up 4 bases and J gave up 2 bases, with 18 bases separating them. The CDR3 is CASSSSGSLAGNQPQHF. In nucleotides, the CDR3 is TGTGCCAGCAGCTCAAGCGGATCTTTGGCAGGCAATCAGCCCCAGCATTTT. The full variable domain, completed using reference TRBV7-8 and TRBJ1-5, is GAGVSQSPRYKVAKRGQDVALRCDPISGHVSLFWYQQALGQGPEFLTYFQNEAQLDKSGLPSDRFFAERPEGSVSTLKIQRTQQEDSAVYLCASSSSGSLAGNQPQHFGDGTRLSIL.

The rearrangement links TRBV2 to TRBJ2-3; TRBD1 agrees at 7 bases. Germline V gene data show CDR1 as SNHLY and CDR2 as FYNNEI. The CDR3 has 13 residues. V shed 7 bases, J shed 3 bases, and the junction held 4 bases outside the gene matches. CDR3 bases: TGTGCCAGCAAAATGGGACAGACAGATACGCAGTATTTT. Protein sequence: CASKMGQTDTQYF.

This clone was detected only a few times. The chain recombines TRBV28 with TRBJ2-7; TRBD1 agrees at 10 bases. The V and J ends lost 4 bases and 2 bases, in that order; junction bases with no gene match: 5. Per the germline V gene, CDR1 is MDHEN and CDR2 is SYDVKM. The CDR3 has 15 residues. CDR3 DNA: TGTGCCAGCAGTTCCCCCGGGACAGGGGCCTACGAGCAGTACTTC. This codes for CASSSPGTGAYEQYF. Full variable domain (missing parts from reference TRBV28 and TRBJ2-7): DVKVTQSSRYLVKRTGEKVFLECVQDMDHENMFWYRQDPGLGLRLIYFSYDVKMKEKGDIPEGYSVSREKKERFSLILESASTNQTSMYLCASSSPGTGAYEQYFGPGTRLTVT.

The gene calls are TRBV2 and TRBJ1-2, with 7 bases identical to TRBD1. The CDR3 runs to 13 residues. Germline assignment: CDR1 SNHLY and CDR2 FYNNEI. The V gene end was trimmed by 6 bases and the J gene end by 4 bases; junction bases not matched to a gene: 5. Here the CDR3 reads CASSRRDSYGYTF. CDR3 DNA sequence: TGTGCCAGCAGCCGACGGGACAGCTATGGCTACACCTTC.

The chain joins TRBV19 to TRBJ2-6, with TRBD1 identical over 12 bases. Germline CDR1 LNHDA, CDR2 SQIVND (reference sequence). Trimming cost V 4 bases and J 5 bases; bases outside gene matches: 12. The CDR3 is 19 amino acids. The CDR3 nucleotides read TGTGCCAGTAGTACAGGGACAGGGGGCAATCAGGGCTGGGCCAACGTCCTGACTTTC. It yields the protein CASSTGTGGNQGWANVLTF.

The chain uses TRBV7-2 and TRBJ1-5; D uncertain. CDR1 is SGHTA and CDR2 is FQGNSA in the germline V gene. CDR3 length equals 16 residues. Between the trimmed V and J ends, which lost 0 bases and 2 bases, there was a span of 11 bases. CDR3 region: CASSLAPVARNQPQHF. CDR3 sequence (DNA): TGTGCCAGCAGCTTAGCACCGGTAGCTCGCAATCAGCCCCAGCATTTT. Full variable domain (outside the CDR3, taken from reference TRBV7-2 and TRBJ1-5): GAGVSQSPSNKVTEKGKDVELRCDPISGHTALYWYRQSLGQGLEFLIYFQGNSAPDKSGLPSDRFSAERTGGSVSTLTIQRTQQEDSAVYLCASSLAPVARNQPQHFGDGTRLSIL.

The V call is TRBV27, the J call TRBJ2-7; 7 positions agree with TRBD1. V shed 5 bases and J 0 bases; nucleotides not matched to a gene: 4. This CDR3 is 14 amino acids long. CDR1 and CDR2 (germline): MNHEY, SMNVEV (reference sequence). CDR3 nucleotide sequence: TGTGCCAGCAGTCCCAGGGGGACCTCCTACGAGCAGTACTTC. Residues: CASSPRGTSYEQYF.

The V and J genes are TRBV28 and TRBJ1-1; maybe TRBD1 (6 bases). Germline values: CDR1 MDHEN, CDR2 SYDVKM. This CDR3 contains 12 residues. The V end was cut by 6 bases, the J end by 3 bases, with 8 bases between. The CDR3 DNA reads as TGTGCCAGCAGAGCAGGGGACACTGAAGCTTTCTTT. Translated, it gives CASRAGDTEAFF.

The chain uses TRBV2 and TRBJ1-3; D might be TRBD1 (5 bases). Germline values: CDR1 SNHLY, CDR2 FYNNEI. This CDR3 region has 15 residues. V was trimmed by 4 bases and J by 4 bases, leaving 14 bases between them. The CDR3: CASSAPQGLGNTIYF. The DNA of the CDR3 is TGTGCCAGCAGTGCCCCCCAGGGTTTGGGAAACACCATATATTTT.

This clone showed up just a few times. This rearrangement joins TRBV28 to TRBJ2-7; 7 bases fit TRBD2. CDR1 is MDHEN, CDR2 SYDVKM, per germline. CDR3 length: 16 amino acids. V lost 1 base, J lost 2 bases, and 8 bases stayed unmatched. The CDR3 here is CASSLFRLRETYEQYF. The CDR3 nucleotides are TGTGCCAGCAGTTTATTTCGGTTGCGGGAGACCTACGAGCAGTACTTC.

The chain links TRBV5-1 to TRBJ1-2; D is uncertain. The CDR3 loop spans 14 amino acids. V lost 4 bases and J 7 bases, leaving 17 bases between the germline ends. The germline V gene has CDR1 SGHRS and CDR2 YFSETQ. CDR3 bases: TGCGCCAGCAGCCCAGCTACAACTATTTCTGGCTACACCTTC. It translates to CASSPATTISGYTF. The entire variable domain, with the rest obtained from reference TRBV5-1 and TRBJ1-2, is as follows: KAGVTQTPRYLIKTRGQQVTLSCSPISGHRSVSWYQQTPGQGLQFLFEYFSETQRNKGNFPGRFSGRQFSNSRSEMNVSTLELGDSALYLCASSPATTISGYTFGSGTRLTVV.

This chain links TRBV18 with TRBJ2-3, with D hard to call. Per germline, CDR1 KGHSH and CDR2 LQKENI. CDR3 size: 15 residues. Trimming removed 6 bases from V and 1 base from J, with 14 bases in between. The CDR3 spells CASSLRKLRTDTQYF. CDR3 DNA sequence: TGTGCCAGCTCCCTCAGGAAGCTACGCACAGATACGCAGTATTTT.

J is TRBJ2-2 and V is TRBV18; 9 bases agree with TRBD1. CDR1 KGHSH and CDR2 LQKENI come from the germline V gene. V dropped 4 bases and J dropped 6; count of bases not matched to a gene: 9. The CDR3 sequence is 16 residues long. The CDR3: CASSLTDRGGSGELFF. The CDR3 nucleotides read TGTGCCAGCTCACTCACGGACAGGGGTGGCTCCGGGGAGCTGTTTTTT. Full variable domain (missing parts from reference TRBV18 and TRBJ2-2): NAGVMQNPRHLVRRRGQEARLRCSPMKGHSHVYWYRQLPEEGLKFMVYLQKENIIDESGMPKERFSAEFPKEGPSILRIQQVVRGDSAAYFCASSLTDRGGSGELFFGEGSRLTVL.

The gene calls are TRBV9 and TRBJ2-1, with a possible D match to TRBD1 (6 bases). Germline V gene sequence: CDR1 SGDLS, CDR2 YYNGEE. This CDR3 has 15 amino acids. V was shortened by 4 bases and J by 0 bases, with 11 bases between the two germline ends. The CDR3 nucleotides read TGTGCCAGCAGCCTGACAGGAGTCTCCTACAATGAGCAGTTCTTC. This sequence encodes CASSLTGVSYNEQFF.